This TCR beta chain was sequenced for a study of blood T cell repertoires in COVID-19. Sequencing used immunoSEQ multiplex PCR; TCRdb keeps in-frame clones, though not all of them. The table includes about 45,000 clones, approximately 91% detected once. CDR3 size: 13 residues. Trimming shortened V by 2 bases and J by 6 bases, and 9 bases separated the two germline ends. Germline CDR1 is KGHDR and CDR2 is SFDVKD. The specimen was peripheral blood. The source is a human donor in a cohort sampled during active COVID-19. The chain recombines TRBV24-1 with TRBJ1-1; possibly TRBD1 for D (5 bases). CDR3 DNA sequence: TGTGCCACCAGTGATTCGGCGGGGGCTGAAGCTTTCTTT. This codes for CATSDSAGAEAFF.